This TCR beta chain was profiled in a study of regulatory T cells in long-lasting Graves disease. Whole-study results and caveats: Study of thyroid tissue was not done, with only peripheral blood studied.

Indicated time point: newly diagnosed GD, antithyroid drugs for less than 3 months. Generation of the TCR library employed RNA extracted from PBMCs. This clonotype was observed many times. The antigen is not known. Arm-PCR of CDR3 regions and iRepertoire HTBI primers were used to build TCR beta libraries. A single record per CDR3 protein comes from TCRdb applying MiXCR to the multiplex PCR reads. The profile covers hundreds of thousands of distinct CDR3 sequences, with approximately 15% appearing a single time and 30% taken by the ten largest. The same sample was also used in a study of T cells in Graves' hyperthyroidism and ophthalmopathy.

The source of this sequence is a man aged 35-49 years with Graves disease. The specimen comprised peripheral blood mononuclear cells (PBMCs), sampled at new diagnosis, from a patient treated with antithyroid drugs.

CDR3 bases: TGTGCCAGCAGCGCCTCTTATAGCGGGGGGCCTAAAGAGACCCAGTACTTC. Translation: CASSASYSGGPKETQYF. The chain is built from TRBV9 and TRBJ2-5; 10 nucleotides agree with TRBD2. The germline CDR1 and CDR2 sequences are SGDLS and YYNGEE. This CDR3 is 17 amino acids long. J lost 3 bases, V lost 3 bases, and 11 bases had no gene match.